The rows below give T cell receptor beta chains drawn from one sample of a study of tumor and adjacent non-tumor tissue in lung cancer. TCRdb processed the multiplex PCR reads anew with MiXCR; each CDR3 protein has one entry. The data contain around 75,000 distinct CDR3 sequences, nearly 70% of them singletons. Sample: distant non-tumor lung tissue. Receptor source: a woman between 45 and 65 years old with non-small cell lung cancer. Each CDR3 is given with its conserved first and last residue. Fields, in order: CDR3 protein, CDR3 DNA, J gene, D gene, clone size, V gene. The D gene is left open where the match is weak. Clone size is shown for a subset of rows, as once, few, many or a class of expanded clone.

CASSLGSSTDTQYF | TGCGCCAGCAGCTTGGGGTCTAGCACAGATACGCAGTATTTT | TRBJ2-3 | NA | NA | TRBV5-1
CASSFDTSNQPQHF | TGTGCCAGCAGCTTCGACACTAGCAATCAGCCCCAGCATTTT | TRBJ1-5 | NA | medium-sized | TRBV6-6
CSVLGTGNTEAFF | TGCAGCGTGCTCGGAACAGGGAACACCGAAGCTTTCTTT | TRBJ1-1 | NA | NA | TRBV29-1
CNARDLNPMNTEAFF | TGCAATGCTAGAGACCTTAATCCCATGAACACTGAAGCTTTCTTT | TRBJ1-1 | NA | NA | TRBV20-1
CASSGRDRKYEQYF | TGTGCCAGCAGCGGAAGGGACAGGAAGTACGAGCAGTACTTC | TRBJ2-7 | TRBD1 | NA | TRBV6-6
CSARSYGYTF | TGCAGTGCTAGAAGCTATGGCTACACCTTC | TRBJ1-2 | NA | many | TRBV20-1
CASSQDCYRANTGAFF | TGCGCCAGCAGCCAAGATTGTTACAGGGCGAATACTGGAGCTTTCTTT | TRBJ1-1 | NA | few | TRBV4-1
CTSRRRLGSNEQFF | TGTACTAGCAGACGCAGACTAGGAAGCAATGAGCAGTTCTTC | TRBJ2-1 | NA | NA | TRBV6-2/TRBV6-3
CATSNSTSGRVTGELFF | TGTGCCACCAGTAATTCGACTAGCGGGAGGGTCACCGGGGAGCTGTTTTTC | TRBJ2-2 | TRBD2 | NA | TRBV24-1
CASSLHQSGCAYGYTF | TGTGCCAGCAGTCTCCATCAATCGGGATGCGCTTATGGCTACACCTTC | TRBJ1-2 | NA | NA | TRBV6-2/TRBV6-3